The 23 T cell receptor beta chains listed next were all sequenced from one sample in a study of OX40 agonist ivuxolimab in advanced cancers. Generated by immunoSEQ multiplex PCR, the TCRdb table keeps only in-frame clones and is missing some. This sample has roughly 70,000 clones, with roughly 87% found just once. The sample was CD4+ or CD8+ T cells sorted from blood, taken in a trial of the OX40 agonist ivuxolimab. The source of these receptors is an adult with an advanced solid tumor such as melanoma, head and neck, liver or kidney cancer.

This sequence joins TRBV19 and TRBJ1-2; 8 bases fit TRBD1. This CDR3 has 16 residues. V gave up 5 bases and J gave up 5 bases; unmatched junction bases: 13. CDR1 is LNHDA and CDR2 is SQIVND in the germline V gene (reference sequence). The CDR3 region is CASSLDAGTGQYGYTF. CDR3 nucleotides: TGTGCCAGTAGTCTCGACGCCGGGACAGGCCAATATGGCTACACCTTC.

J is TRBJ1-5 and V is TRBV30; TRBD1 matches at 12 bases. J lost 1 base, V lost 2 bases, and 6 bases had no gene match. Germline V gene data show CDR1 as GTSNPN and CDR2 as SVGIG (reference sequence). CDR3 length equals 17 residues. The CDR3 coding sequence is TGTGCCTGGAGTAGGGGACAGGGGGCAGGGAGCAATCAGCCCCAGCATTTT. It yields the protein CAWSRGQGAGSNQPQHF.

The chain is built from TRBV19 and TRBJ2-7, with 10 bases lining up with TRBD2. The CDR3 has 16 amino acids. The V gene end was trimmed by 0 bases and the J gene end by 3 bases; junction bases not matched to a gene: 5. Looked up from germline, CDR1 is LNHDA and CDR2 is SQIVND (reference sequence). The CDR3 DNA sequence: TGTGCCAGTAGTATAGATCGGCTAGCGGGGGTCTACGAGCAGTACTTC. Amino acids: CASSIDRLAGVYEQYF.

This clone was found once. The genes are TRBV5-6 and TRBJ2-2, with D possibly matching TRBD1 (6 bases). Germline assignment: CDR1 SGHDT and CDR2 YYEEEE. Trimming stripped 2 bases from V and 7 bases from J, with 12 bases between. CDR3 size: 14 residues. The CDR3 loop is CASSFGQRSGELFF. CDR3 DNA: TGTGCCAGCAGCTTCGGACAGCGTAGCGGGGAGCTGTTTTTT.

The genes are TRBV19 and TRBJ1-6, with 11 bases fitting TRBD1. The CDR3 contains 14 residues. After removal of 7 bases from V and 5 bases from J, the junction contained 1 base not matched to a gene. Germline loops: CDR1 LNHDA, CDR2 SQIVND (reference sequence). The CDR3 coding sequence is TGTGCCAGTAAGGGACAGGGGGATAATTCACCCCTCCACTTT. This gives the protein CASKGQGDNSPLHF.

The chain has TRBV7-2 and TRBJ2-5; D call uncertain. CDR3 size: 13 residues. Germline V CDR1 and CDR2: SGHTA, FQGNSA. Trimming pared 3 bases from V and 4 bases from J, leaving 9 bases between. CDR3 in amino acids: CASSFNAVETQYF. The CDR3 DNA reads as TGTGCCAGCAGCTTCAACGCGGTAGAGACCCAGTACTTC.

This clone showed up just a few times. The V call is TRBV11-3, the J call TRBJ2-2; possible D gene TRBD2, 6 bases. The CDR3 runs to 17 residues. Germline assignment: CDR1 SGHNT and CDR2 YENEEA. V was cut by 5 bases and J by 6 bases, with 22 bases left in between. The CDR3 DNA reads as TGTGCCAGCAGCAAAGACGGGGGAATGAGGGAACCCGGGGAGCTGTTTTTT. Translated: CASSKDGGMREPGELFF.

The J gene is TRBJ2-6, the V gene TRBV15; D is unclear. The germline CDR1 and CDR2 sequences are LNHNV and YYDKDF (reference sequence). This CDR3 is 16 amino acids long. The V gene lost 1 base and the J gene lost 2 bases, with 9 bases spanning the gap. CDR3 nucleotides: TGTGCCACCAGCAGAGTGCCCTTTACTGGGGCCAACGTCCTGACTTTC. Translated: CATSRVPFTGANVLTF.

V gene TRBV5-6 combines with J gene TRBJ2-2; the D is unclear. CDR1 and CDR2 from the germline V gene are SGHDT and YYEEEE. The CDR3 loop spans 17 amino acids. The ends were cut back, 0 bases at V and 0 bases at J, with 12 bases in the middle. For the CDR3, the DNA is TGTGCCAGCAGCTTGGAGCTAACTAATACGAACACCGGGGAGCTGTTTTTT. Its protein product is CASSLELTNTNTGELFF.

The CDR3 DNA is TGTGCCAGCAGCTCCGGGACAGGGGCAGATACGCAGTATTTT. Its translation is CASSSGTGADTQYF. The chain has TRBV11-2 and TRBJ2-3, with 10 positions matching TRBD1. The CDR3 length is 14 residues. The germline CDR1 and CDR2 sequences are SGHAT and FQNNGV. V lost 4 bases and J lost 4; bases outside the gene matches: 2.

The chain couples TRBV6-6 to TRBJ1-3; 7 bases fit TRBD1. J gave up 4 bases and V 5 bases, and 2 bases lay outside the gene matches. The CDR3 is 13 residues long. Per the germline V gene, CDR1 is MNHNY and CDR2 is SVGAGI (reference sequence). CDR3 in amino acids: CASSTGQGNTIYF. CDR3 bases: TGTGCCAGCAGTACGGGACAGGGAAACACCATATATTTT.

This chain uses TRBV15 with TRBJ2-2; 10 bases align to TRBD1. The CDR3 loop spans 17 amino acids. V trimming: 3 bases; J trimming: 7 bases; junction bases outside the gene matches: 11. From germline, CDR1 is LNHNV and CDR2 YYDKDF (reference sequence). CDR3 DNA: TGTGCCACCAGCAGGCTGACGGGACAGGGGAGGGACGGGGAGCTGTTTTTT. It is translated as CATSRLTGQGRDGELFF.

The chain combines TRBV2 with TRBJ2-7; tentative D call: TRBD2 (5 bases). V lost 2 bases and J 6 bases, leaving 11 bases between the germline ends. The length of the CDR3 is 13 residues. In germline, CDR1 is SNHLY, CDR2 FYNNEI. The CDR3 sequence: CASSERGSSEQYF. CDR3 coding DNA: TGTGCCAGCAGTGAACGGGGATCGTCCGAGCAGTACTTC.

This chain uses TRBV11-2 with TRBJ2-2; D is perhaps TRBD1 or TRBD2 (6 bases each). CDR1 and CDR2 from the germline V gene are SGHAT and FQNNGV. The CDR3 covers 14 residues. Between the trimmed V and J ends, which lost 5 bases and 2 bases, there was a span of 9 bases. The CDR3: CASSGGQNTGELFF. Written as DNA, the CDR3 is TGTGCCAGCAGCGGGGGGCAAAACACCGGGGAGCTGTTTTTT.

Ten or more counts support this clone. The rearrangement links TRBV18 to TRBJ1-5; D perhaps matches TRBD1 (6 bases). Germline V lookup: CDR1 KGHSH, CDR2 LQKENI. The ends were cut back, 5 bases at V and 4 bases at J, with 12 bases in the middle. CDR3 size: 14 residues. This CDR3 is CASSGGGDNQPQHF. CDR3 nucleotides: TGTGCCAGCTCAGGGGGCGGGGATAATCAGCCCCAGCATTTT.

This rearrangement joins TRBV19 to TRBJ2-3, with TRBD2 matching 8 bases. The V segment lost 6 bases and the J segment 3 bases; nucleotides outside the gene matches: 5. Germline V gene lookup returns CDR1 LNHDA and CDR2 SQIVND (reference sequence). The CDR3 length is 14 residues. This chain's CDR3 is CASRPRGGTDTQYF. CDR3 sequence (DNA): TGTGCCAGTAGGCCCCGGGGGGGAACAGATACGCAGTATTTT.

V usage is TRBV9 and J usage is TRBJ1-6; the match to TRBD1 covers 7 bases. Germline V gene sequence: CDR1 SGDLS, CDR2 YYNGEE. CDR3 size: 15 residues. The V gene end was trimmed by 3 bases and the J gene end by 3 bases; junction bases not matched to a gene: 3. DNA for the CDR3: TGTGCCAGCAGCGCCCGGGACAGCTATAATTCACCCCTCCACTTT. Translating gives CASSARDSYNSPLHF.

This chain links TRBV5-1 with TRBJ2-7, with 9 bases identical to TRBD2. Trimming removed 1 base from V and 0 bases from J; junction bases left unmatched: 2. The germline gives CDR1 SGHRS, CDR2 YFSETQ. This CDR3 spans 15 amino acids. The CDR3 DNA follows: TGCGCCAGCAGCTTGAATAGCGGGAGCTCCTACGAGCAGTACTTC. Protein sequence: CASSLNSGSSYEQYF.

V usage is TRBV10-2 and J usage is TRBJ2-7; D not certain. The CDR3 is 13 amino acids. CDR1 and CDR2 (germline): WSHSY, SAAADI. The V gene lost 2 bases and the J gene lost 0 bases, with 5 bases spanning the gap. The DNA of the CDR3 is TGCGCCAGCAGTGAGGCTTTCTCCTACGAGCAGTACTTC. Translating gives CASSEAFSYEQYF.

The chain combines TRBV27 with TRBJ2-7; 8 positions agree with TRBD1. After removal of 5 bases from V and 6 bases from J, the junction contained 12 bases not matched to a gene. This CDR3 is built from 15 residues. Germline CDR1 MNHEY, CDR2 SMNVEV (reference sequence). The CDR3 nucleotides are TGTGCCAGCAGTGTCAGGGGGCAAAATGGGTTCGAGCAGTACTTC. The encoded protein is CASSVRGQNGFEQYF.

The J gene is TRBJ2-2, the V gene TRBV5-1; 8 nucleotides line up with TRBD1. This CDR3 spans 14 amino acids. CDR1 is SGHRS and CDR2 is YFSETQ in the germline V gene. The V gene end was trimmed by 3 bases and the J gene end by 5 bases; junction bases not matched to a gene: 3. CDR3 sequence: CASSYNRGTGELFF. In DNA form, the CDR3 reads TGCGCCAGCAGCTACAACAGGGGGACCGGGGAGCTGTTTTTT.

The V gene is TRBV10-3, the J gene TRBJ2-7; 8 nucleotides match TRBD1. Germline assignment: CDR1 ENHRY and CDR2 SYGVKD. V lost 6 bases to trimming and J lost 7 bases; unmatched junction nucleotides: 8. CDR3 length equals 13 residues. CDR3 nucleotide sequence: TGTGCCATCAGCGACAGGGGAGTAGAGGAGCAGTACTTC. Amino acid sequence: CAISDRGVEEQYF.

The rearrangement joins TRBV6-1 to TRBJ1-5; no firm D call. CDR3 size: 14 residues. V dropped 1 base and J dropped 1 base, with 5 bases sitting between them. Germline V CDR1 and CDR2: MNHNS, SASEGT. The CDR3 region is CASSEGGSNQPQHF. As DNA, the CDR3 is TGTGCCAGCAGTGAAGGGGGAAGCAATCAGCCCCAGCATTTT.